This T cell receptor (beta chain) is drawn from a study of T-cell reconstitution after alpha-beta-depleted transplantation in children. Study-level results: Day-60 TCRbeta diversity that was high in some patients was derived from surviving recipient T cells and thymic progenitors. It was newly produced T cells that mostly accounted for T-cell counts and diversity one year after transplant. Several hundred rapidly expanded clones from non-depleted graft cells reportedly supplied alpha-beta T cells about two months post-transplant.

After removal of 2 bases from V and 3 bases from J, the junction contained 7 bases not matched to a gene. The germline gives CDR1 SGHNT, CDR2 YYREEE (reference sequence). CDR3 length equals 15 residues. This clonotype was seen repeatedly, ten times or more. What it recognizes is unknown. TCRbeta library preparation incorporated unique molecular identifiers. TCRdb reprocessed the PCR reads via MiXCR and lists one record per CDR3 protein. The sample records some 150,000 distinct CDR3 sequences, 7.5% to 9% being singletons. The sample in question was PBMCs, mostly from graft donor cells, obtained 180 days after TCRalphabeta/CD19-depleted stem cell transplant. The source is a female patient aged 2-15 years who had a stem cell transplant for congenital amegakaryocytic thrombocytopenia, so the T cells may come from the graft donor. The rearrangement links TRBV5-4 to TRBJ1-1; 7 nucleotides align to TRBD1. The CDR3 DNA is TGTGCCAGCAGCTTTAGGACAGGACCTTACACTGAAGCTTTCTTT. This encodes CASSFRTGPYTEAFF.